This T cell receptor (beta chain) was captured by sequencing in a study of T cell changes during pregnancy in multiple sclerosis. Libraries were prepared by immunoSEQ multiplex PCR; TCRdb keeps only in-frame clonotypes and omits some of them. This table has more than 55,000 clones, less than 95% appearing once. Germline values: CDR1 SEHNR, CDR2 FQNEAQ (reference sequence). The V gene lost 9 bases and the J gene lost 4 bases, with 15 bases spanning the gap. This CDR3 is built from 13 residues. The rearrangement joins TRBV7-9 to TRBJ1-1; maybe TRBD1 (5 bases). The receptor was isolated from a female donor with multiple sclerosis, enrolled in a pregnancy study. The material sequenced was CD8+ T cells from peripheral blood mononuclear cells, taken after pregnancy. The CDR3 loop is CASSPPGGTEAFF. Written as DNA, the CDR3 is TGTGCCAGTTCACCCCCGGGGGGCACTGAAGCTTTCTTT.